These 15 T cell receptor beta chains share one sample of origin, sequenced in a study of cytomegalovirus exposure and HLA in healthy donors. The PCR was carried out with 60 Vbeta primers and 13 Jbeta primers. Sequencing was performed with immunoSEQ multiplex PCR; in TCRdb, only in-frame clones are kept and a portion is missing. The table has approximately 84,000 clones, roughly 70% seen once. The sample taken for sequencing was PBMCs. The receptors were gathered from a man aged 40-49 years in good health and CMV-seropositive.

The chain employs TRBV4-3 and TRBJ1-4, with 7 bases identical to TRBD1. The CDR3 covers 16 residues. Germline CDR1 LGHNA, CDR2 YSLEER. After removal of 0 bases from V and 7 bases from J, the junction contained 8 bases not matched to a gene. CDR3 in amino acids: CASSQEATGRSEKLFF. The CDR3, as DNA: TGCGCCAGCAGCCAAGAGGCGACAGGGAGGAGTGAAAAACTGTTTTTT.

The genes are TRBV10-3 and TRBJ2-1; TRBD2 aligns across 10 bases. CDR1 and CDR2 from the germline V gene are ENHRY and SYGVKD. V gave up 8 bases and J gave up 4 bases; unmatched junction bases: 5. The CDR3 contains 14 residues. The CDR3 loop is CAIQASGSYNEQFF. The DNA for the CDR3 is TGTGCCATCCAGGCTAGCGGGAGTTACAATGAGCAGTTCTTC.

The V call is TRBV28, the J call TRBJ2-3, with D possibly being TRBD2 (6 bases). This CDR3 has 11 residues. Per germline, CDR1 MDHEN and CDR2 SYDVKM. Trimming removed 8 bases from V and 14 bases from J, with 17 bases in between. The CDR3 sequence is CASRLGTRRYF. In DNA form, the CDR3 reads TGTGCCAGCCGTCTGGGGACTCGCCGGTATTTT.

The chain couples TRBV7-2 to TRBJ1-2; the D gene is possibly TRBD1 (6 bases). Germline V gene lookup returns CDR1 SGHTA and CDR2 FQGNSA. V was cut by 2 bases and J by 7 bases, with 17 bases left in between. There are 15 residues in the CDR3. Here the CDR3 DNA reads TGTGCCAGCAGCTTAAACCTACAGGGTTTCGGTGGCTACACCTTC. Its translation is CASSLNLQGFGGYTF.

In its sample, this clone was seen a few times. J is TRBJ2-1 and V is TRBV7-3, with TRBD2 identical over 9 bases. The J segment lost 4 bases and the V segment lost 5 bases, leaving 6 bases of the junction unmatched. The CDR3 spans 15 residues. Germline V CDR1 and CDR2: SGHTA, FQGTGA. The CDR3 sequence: CASSPGLASYNEQFF. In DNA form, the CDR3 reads TGTGCCAGCAGCCCTGGACTAGCGTCTTACAATGAGCAGTTCTTC. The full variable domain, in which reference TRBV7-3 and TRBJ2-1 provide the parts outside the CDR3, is GAGVSQTPSNKVTEKGKYVELRCDPISGHTALYWYRQSLGQGPEFLIYFQGTGAADDSGLPNDRFFAVRPEGSVSTLKIQRTERGDSAVYLCASSPGLASYNEQFFGPGTRLTVL.

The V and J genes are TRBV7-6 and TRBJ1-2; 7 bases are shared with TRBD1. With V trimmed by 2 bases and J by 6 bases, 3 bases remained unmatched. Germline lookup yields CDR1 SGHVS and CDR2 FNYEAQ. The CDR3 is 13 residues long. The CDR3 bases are TGTGCCAGCAGCTTACACAGGGGCGATGGCTACACCTTC. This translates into CASSLHRGDGYTF.

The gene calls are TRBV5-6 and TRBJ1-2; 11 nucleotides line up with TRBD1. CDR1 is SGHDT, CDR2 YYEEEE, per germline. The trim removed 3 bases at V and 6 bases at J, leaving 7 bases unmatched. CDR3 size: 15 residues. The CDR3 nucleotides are TGTGCCAGCAGCTCACGGGGGACAGGGGGTGATGGCTACACCTTC. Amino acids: CASSSRGTGGDGYTF.

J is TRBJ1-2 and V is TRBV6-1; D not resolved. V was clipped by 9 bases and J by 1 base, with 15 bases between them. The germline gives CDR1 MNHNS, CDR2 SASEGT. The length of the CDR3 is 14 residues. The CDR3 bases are TGTGCCAGTGCCCGGGATTTCGGTAACTATGGCTACACCTTC. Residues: CASARDFGNYGYTF.

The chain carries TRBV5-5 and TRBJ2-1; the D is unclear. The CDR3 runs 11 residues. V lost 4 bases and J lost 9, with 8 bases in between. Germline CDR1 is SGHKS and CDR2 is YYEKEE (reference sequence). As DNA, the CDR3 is TGTGCCAGCAGCGATAGTAGTGAGCAGTTCTTC. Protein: CASSDSSEQFF. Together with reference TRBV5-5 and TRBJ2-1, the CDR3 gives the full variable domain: DAGVTQSPTHLIKTRGQQVTLRCSPISGHKSVSWYQQVLGQGPQFIFQYYEKEERGRGNFPDRFSARQFPNYSSELNVNALLLGDSALYLCASSDSSEQFFGPGTRLTVL.

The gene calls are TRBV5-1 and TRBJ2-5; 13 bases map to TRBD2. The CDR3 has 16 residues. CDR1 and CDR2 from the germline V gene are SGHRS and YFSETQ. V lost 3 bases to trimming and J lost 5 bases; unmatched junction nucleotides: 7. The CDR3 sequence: CASSYGLAGAGETQYF. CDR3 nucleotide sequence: TGCGCCAGCAGCTACGGACTAGCGGGGGCTGGGGAGACCCAGTACTTC.

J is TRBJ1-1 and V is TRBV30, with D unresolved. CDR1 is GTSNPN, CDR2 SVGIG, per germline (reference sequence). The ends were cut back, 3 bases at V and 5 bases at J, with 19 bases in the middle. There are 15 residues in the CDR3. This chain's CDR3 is CAWSAVSVKETEAFF. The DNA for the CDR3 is TGTGCCTGGAGCGCCGTCAGTGTGAAGGAGACTGAAGCTTTCTTT.

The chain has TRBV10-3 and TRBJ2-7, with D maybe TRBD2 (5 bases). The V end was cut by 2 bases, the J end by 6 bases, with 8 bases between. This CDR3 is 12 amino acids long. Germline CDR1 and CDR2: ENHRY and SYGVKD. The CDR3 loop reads CAISEREREQYF. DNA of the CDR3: TGTGCCATCAGTGAGAGGGAGCGCGAGCAGTACTTC.

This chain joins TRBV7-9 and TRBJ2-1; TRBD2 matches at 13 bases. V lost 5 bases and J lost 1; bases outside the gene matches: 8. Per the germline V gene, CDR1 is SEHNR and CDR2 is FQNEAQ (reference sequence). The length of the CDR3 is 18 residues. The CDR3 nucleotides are TGTGCCAGCAGCGACCCCAAGGGACTAGCGGGATCCTACAATGAGCAGTTCTTC. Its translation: CASSDPKGLAGSYNEQFF.

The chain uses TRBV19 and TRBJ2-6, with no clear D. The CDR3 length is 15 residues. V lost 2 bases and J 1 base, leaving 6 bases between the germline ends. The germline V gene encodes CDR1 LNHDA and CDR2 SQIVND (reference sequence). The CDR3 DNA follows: TGTGCCAGTAGTATATACATATCTGGGGCCAACGTCCTGACTTTC. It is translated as CASSIYISGANVLTF.

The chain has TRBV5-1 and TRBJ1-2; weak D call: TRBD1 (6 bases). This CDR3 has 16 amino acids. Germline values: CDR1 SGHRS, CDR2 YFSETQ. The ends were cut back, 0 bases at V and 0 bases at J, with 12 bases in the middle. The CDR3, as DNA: TGCGCCAGCAGCTTGGGCGGGGGCGACTCTAACTATGGCTACACCTTC. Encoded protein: CASSLGGGDSNYGYTF.